A single sample gave rise to the 26 T cell receptor beta chains below, sequenced in a study of T cell repertoires in cytomegalovirus infection. MiXCR, run by TCRdb on the reads, gives a single entry per CDR3 protein. The sample shows around 800,000 distinct CDR3 sequences, less than 35% of them seen only once. The antigens of these receptors remain unknown. Sequencing used cultured CD8+ T cells from PBMCs, obtained from culture after CMV antigen stimulation. The receptors here all came from a human donor in good health (CMV status not recorded). Some clones in this sample may be carry-over from other donors' samples.

This sequence joins TRBV7-3 and TRBJ1-2; 8 nucleotides match TRBD1. Germline CDR1 and CDR2: SGHTA and FQGTGA. This CDR3 is 15 amino acids long. After removal of 5 bases from V and 6 bases from J, the junction contained 11 bases not matched to a gene. The CDR3 nucleotides are TGTGCCAGCAGCCACCGGACAGGGACAGAAAATGGCTACACCTTC. Translated, it gives CASSHRTGTENGYTF. The full variable domain, in which reference TRBV7-3 and TRBJ1-2 provide the parts outside the CDR3, is GAGVSQTPSNKVTEKGKYVELRCDPISGHTALYWYRQSLGQGPEFLIYFQGTGAADDSGLPNDRFFAVRPEGSVSTLKIQRTERGDSAVYLCASSHRTGTENGYTFGSGTRLTVV.

The chain has TRBV9 and TRBJ1-1; TRBD1 agrees at 7 bases. J was trimmed by 5 bases and V by 3 bases; bases with no gene match: 7. The CDR3 is made up of 14 amino acids. Germline V lookup: CDR1 SGDLS, CDR2 YYNGEE. The CDR3 nucleotides read TGTGCCAGCAGCGGAGAGACAGGGTTTACTGAAGCTTTCTTT. This translates into CASSGETGFTEAFF.

The CDR3 bases are TGTGCCAGCAGCTTGAGATTGGCAGGCGTAAAGGAAAAACTGTTTTTT. Amino acids: CASSLRLAGVKEKLFF. The J gene is TRBJ1-4, the V gene TRBV7-8; D is unresolved. From germline, CDR1 is SGHVS and CDR2 FQNEAQ. This CDR3 contains 16 residues. Trimming removed 3 bases at V and 8 bases at J, with 19 bases between.

The chain couples TRBV7-6 to TRBJ1-2; unclear D gene. Germline V CDR1 and CDR2: SGHVS, FNYEAQ. Trimming took 1 base from V and 7 from J, leaving 7 bases between them. CDR3 length: 12 residues. CDR3 amino acids: CASSLDWGGYTF. The CDR3 DNA follows: TGTGCCAGCAGCTTAGATTGGGGTGGCTACACCTTC.

The chain employs TRBV6-2 or TRBV6-3 and TRBJ2-2; D is possibly TRBD1 (5 bases). The CDR3 extends over 12 amino acids. V lost 7 bases, J lost 9 bases, and 12 bases lay in between. The germline CDR1 and CDR2 sequences are MNHEY and SVGEGT. The DNA for the CDR3 is TGTGCCAGCATGAGCACAGGCAGGGAGCTGTTTTTT. Translated: CASMSTGRELFF.

CDR3 bases: TGTGCCAGCATCGGACCCCGGGCCGGGGAGCTGTTTTTT. Translating it yields CASIGPRAGELFF. The J gene is TRBJ2-2, the V gene TRBV2; unclear D gene. CDR1 is SNHLY, CDR2 FYNNEI, per germline. The CDR3 sequence is 13 residues long. V was shortened by 7 bases and J by 6 bases, with 12 bases between the two germline ends.

The table lists this clonotype with a count of one. V is TRBV27 and J is TRBJ2-1; either TRBD1 or TRBD2 may supply D (6 bases each). The CDR3 has 16 residues. Trimming shortened V by 6 bases and J by 3 bases, and 18 bases separated the two germline ends. The V gene's germline CDR1 is MNHEY and CDR2 SMNVEV (reference sequence). CDR3 sequence: CASSPYGGSLYNEQFF. DNA of the CDR3: TGTGCCAGCAGCCCATACGGGGGCTCCCTCTACAATGAGCAGTTCTTC.

The rearrangement links TRBV27 to TRBJ1-1, with 7 nucleotides matching TRBD1. Germline V gene lookup returns CDR1 MNHEY and CDR2 SMNVEV (reference sequence). J was trimmed by 1 base and V by 1 base; bases with no gene match: 3. There are 15 residues in the CDR3. The CDR3 protein is CASSLWAGGNTEAFF. The CDR3 DNA follows: TGTGCCAGCAGTTTATGGGCAGGGGGGAACACTGAAGCTTTCTTT.

Note on this clonotype: At one of its ends the junction is not consistent with the germline gene, which may arise from a read error. This chain joins TRBV19 and TRBJ2-1, with D unresolved. Germline V CDR1 and CDR2: LNHDA, SQIVND (reference sequence). The CDR3 length is 15 residues. The DNA for the CDR3 is TGTGCCGGTAGTAGCTCGGCAAGCTCCTACAATGAGCAGTTCTTC. Translation gives CAGSSSASSYNEQFF.

This clonotype was counted a few times. This chain links TRBV7-3 with TRBJ1-1; D gene uncertain. V was clipped by 5 bases and J by 11 bases, with 15 bases between them. CDR3 length: 12 amino acids. Germline loops: CDR1 SGHTA, CDR2 FQGTGA. CDR3 sequence (DNA): TGTGCCAGCAGCCCGTCTGGGCCGGCGGCTTTCTTT. Translated, it gives CASSPSGPAAFF.

Many counts were recorded for this clonotype. The gene calls are TRBV7-8 and TRBJ1-4; unclear D gene. Trimming removed 5 bases at V and 6 bases at J, with 16 bases between. CDR3 length: 15 residues. Germline V lookup: CDR1 SGHVS, CDR2 FQNEAQ. The chain's CDR3 is CASSAPRTTDEKLFF. CDR3 nucleotide sequence: TGTGCCAGCAGCGCCCCGCGGACTACGGATGAAAAACTGTTTTTT.

The genes are TRBV5-1 and TRBJ1-1; D unclear. The germline V and J ends were trimmed by 3 bases and 8 bases, with 17 bases remaining between them. CDR1 is SGHRS and CDR2 is YFSETQ in the germline V gene. The CDR3 loop spans 14 amino acids. The CDR3 coding sequence is TGCGCCAGCAGCTCTGATGAATTAGGGCCCGAAGCTTTCTTT. This sequence encodes CASSSDELGPEAFF.

The J gene is TRBJ2-5, the V gene TRBV7-6; no clear D gene. Trimming removed 8 bases from V and 3 bases from J, with 19 bases in between. Germline CDR1 and CDR2: SGHVS and FNYEAQ. The CDR3 loop spans 15 amino acids. The CDR3 sequence is CASSIIPLREETQYF. The CDR3 DNA reads TGTGCCAGCTCGATTATTCCCCTTAGAGAAGAGACCCAGTACTTC.

The V gene is TRBV27, the J gene TRBJ1-6, with D hard to call. Trimming shortened V by 5 bases and J by 10 bases, and 18 bases separated the two germline ends. This CDR3 is 15 amino acids long. Germline V gives CDR1 MNHEY, CDR2 SMNVEV (reference sequence). Here the CDR3 DNA reads TGTGCCAGCAGTACCTTCGACCCCTCTGGCTCACCCCTCCACTTT. It specifies CASSTFDPSGSPLHF.

This clonotype showed up just a few times. The J gene is TRBJ2-6, the V gene TRBV27, with no clear D. Germline V gives CDR1 MNHEY, CDR2 SMNVEV (reference sequence). Trimming pared 5 bases from V and 0 bases from J, leaving 8 bases between. The CDR3 is 15 amino acids. The CDR3 DNA reads TGTGCCAGCAGTCCTGACGTCTCTGGGGCCAACGTCCTGACTTTC. Encoded protein: CASSPDVSGANVLTF.

Regarding this clonotype: Because it lacks the conserved phenylalanine or tryptophan at the end, this CDR3 is likely a read error. The chain recombines TRBV6-1 with TRBJ2-1; 8 bases match TRBD1. Germline CDR1 and CDR2: MNHNS and SASEGT. J was trimmed by 5 bases and V by 5 bases; bases with no gene match: 11. The CDR3 runs to 16 residues. CDR3 DNA: TGTGCCAGCAGTAGAAGGACAGGGCCGCCGAACAATGAGCAGTTCTCC. The encoded protein is CASSRRTGPPNNEQFS.

This clonotype showed up many times. The CDR3, as DNA: TGTGCCAGCAGCTCAGGACAGGAGAGCTATGGCTACACCTTC. As protein: CASSSGQESYGYTF. The chain has TRBV5-4 and TRBJ1-2; 7 positions agree with TRBD1. Germline V gene lookup returns CDR1 SGHNT and CDR2 YYREEE (reference sequence). CDR3 length: 14 amino acids. V shed 3 bases, J shed 4 bases, and the junction held 6 bases outside the gene matches.

V gene TRBV19 combines with J gene TRBJ2-1; D ambiguous. Trimming removed 1 base at V and 5 bases at J, with 9 bases between. Germline CDR1 and CDR2: LNHDA and SQIVND (reference sequence). CDR3 length: 14 residues. The CDR3 nucleotides are TGTGCCAGTAGTATAGGCGCAGGTGACAATGAGCAGTTCTTC. Its translation is CASSIGAGDNEQFF.

This clonotype occurred a few times. The gene calls are TRBV29-1 and TRBJ2-1; weak D call: TRBD2 (7 bases). The germline V and J ends were trimmed by 7 bases and 2 bases, with 18 bases remaining between them. The V gene's germline CDR1 is SQVTM and CDR2 ANQGSEA. The CDR3 contains 15 residues. CDR3 in DNA: TGCAGCGCCCAAGAAGGCGGGGGCCCCTACAATGAGCAGTTCTTC. This translates into CSAQEGGGPYNEQFF.

This clonotype has only a few counts. The V and J genes are TRBV7-8 and TRBJ2-1; TRBD2 aligns across 11 bases. The CDR3 has 14 residues. CDR1 is SGHVS and CDR2 is FQNEAQ in the germline V gene. J gave up 9 bases and V 6 bases, and 7 bases lay outside the gene matches. The CDR3 nucleotides read TGTGCCAGCAGAATAGCGGGGGGGCCTAGTGAGCAGTTCTTC. Translation gives CASRIAGGPSEQFF.

This clonotype was seen only once. The chain joins TRBV5-1 to TRBJ2-1; D is unresolved. V was clipped by 2 bases and J by 6 bases, with 18 bases between them. Germline assignment: CDR1 SGHRS and CDR2 YFSETQ. CDR3 size: 16 residues. The CDR3 coding sequence is TGCGCCAGCAGCTTATACAGCGTAGCCCCCTCCAATGAGCAGTTCTTC. Protein: CASSLYSVAPSNEQFF.

The V gene is TRBV12-3 or TRBV12-4, the J gene TRBJ2-3, with a weak D call TRBD2 (6 bases). This CDR3 spans 16 amino acids. The V end lost 6 bases, the J end lost 4 bases, and 20 bases lay between the germline ends. The chain's CDR3 is CASSPGGGPFSDTQYF. DNA for the CDR3: TGTGCCAGCAGCCCCGGGGGTGGCCCCTTTTCAGATACGCAGTATTTT.

Comments on this clonotype: This may stem from a read error, because a much larger clone lies one nucleotide away. The chain couples TRBV7-6 to TRBJ2-7; no reliable D call. Germline CDR1 reads SGHVS; CDR2 reads FNYEAQ. V lost 4 bases to trimming and J lost 6 bases, with 13 bases between them. The CDR3 loop spans 13 amino acids. The CDR3: CASSSIGRPEQYF. CDR3 nucleotide sequence: TGTGCCAGCAGCTCAATAGGGCGCCCCGAGCAGTACTTC.

Notes on this clonotype: At one end, the junction sequence differs from germline, possibly due to a read error. This chain joins TRBV6-1 and TRBJ1-1; 7 positions match TRBD1. The CDR3 runs to 14 residues. CDR1 is MNHNS and CDR2 is SASEGT in the germline V gene. In DNA form, the CDR3 reads TGTGTCAGCAGACCTACACAGGGGCTGTTTGAAGCTTTCTTT. Its protein is CVSRPTQGLFEAFF.

This clonotype was observed a few times. The J gene is TRBJ1-1, the V gene TRBV11-2, with 10 bases fitting TRBD1. This CDR3 contains 20 residues. Germline values: CDR1 SGHAT, CDR2 FQNNGV. Trimming removed 0 bases from V and 0 bases from J; junction bases left unmatched: 13. This CDR3 reads CASSLDRDRGIIGMNTEAFF. For the CDR3, the DNA is TGTGCCAGCAGCTTAGACCGGGACAGGGGAATAATTGGGATGAACACTGAAGCTTTCTTT. The complete variable domain, with remaining parts taken from reference TRBV11-2 and TRBJ1-1, reads EAGVAQSPRYKIIEKRQSVAFWCNPISGHATLYWYQQILGQGPKLLIQFQNNGVVDDSQLPKDRFSAERLKGVDSTLKIQPAKLEDSAVYLCASSLDRDRGIIGMNTEAFFGQGTRLTVV.

The sample holds a few counts of this clonotype. This chain connects TRBV6-5 to TRBJ2-2, with a weak D call TRBD1 (5 bases). Trimming removed 0 bases at V and 4 bases at J, with 9 bases between. CDR1 and CDR2 (germline): MNHEY, SVGAGI. This CDR3 is 15 amino acids long. The DNA for the CDR3 is TGTGCCAGCAGTTACTCGATGGACACCACCGGGGAGCTGTTTTTT. Protein sequence: CASSYSMDTTGELFF.